The 2 T cell receptor beta chains reported below all come from one sample, sequenced in a study of blood T cell repertoires in COVID-19. Repertoires were generated with immunoSEQ multiplex PCR, while TCRdb's copy carries only in-frame clones and drops some. The repertoire holds approximately 270,000 clones, more than 75% seen once, with approximately 1.6% in the top ten. Sequencing input: PBMCs or T cells enriched from blood (not recorded which). The origin of the receptors is a man aged 35-49 years who had recovered from COVID-19.

In this sample, this clone turned up a few times. The chain recombines TRBV3-1 (or the pseudogene TRBV3-2) with TRBJ1-1, with no clear D. The ends were cut back, 3 bases at V and 1 base at J, with 6 bases in the middle. The CDR3 runs 13 residues. Germline values: CDR1 LGHDT, CDR2 YNNKEL (reference sequence). The CDR3 region is CASSHGKNTEAFF. CDR3 bases: TGTGCCAGCAGCCACGGTAAGAACACTGAAGCTTTCTTT.

The chain combines TRBV7-6 with TRBJ2-1, with TRBD1 identical over 7 bases. V gave up 4 bases and J gave up 1 base; unmatched junction bases: 10. There are 17 residues in the CDR3. Germline CDR1 is SGHVS and CDR2 is FNYEAQ. The CDR3 spells CASSCKGAATSYNEQFF. The DNA for the CDR3 is TGTGCCAGCAGCTGTAAGGGGGCGGCAACTTCCTACAATGAGCAGTTCTTC.